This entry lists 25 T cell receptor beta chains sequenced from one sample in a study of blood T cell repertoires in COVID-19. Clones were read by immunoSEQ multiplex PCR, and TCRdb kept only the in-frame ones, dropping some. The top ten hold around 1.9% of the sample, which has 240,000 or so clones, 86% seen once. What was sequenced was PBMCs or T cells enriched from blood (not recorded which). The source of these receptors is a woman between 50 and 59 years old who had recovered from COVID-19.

For the CDR3, the DNA is TGTGCCAGCAGCGAGCTAGCGGGAGATCCGTACGAGCAGTACTTC. Translating it yields CASSELAGDPYEQYF. The V call is TRBV9, the J call TRBJ2-7; TRBD2 aligns across 10 bases. The CDR3 runs to 15 residues. CDR1 and CDR2 (germline): SGDLS, YYNGEE. V was clipped by 3 bases and J by 4 bases; unmatched bases: 7.

The CDR3 here is CASSILGPYNEQFF. In DNA, the CDR3 is TGTGCCAGTAGTATATTGGGGCCGTACAATGAGCAGTTCTTC. The V gene is TRBV19, the J gene TRBJ2-1, with D perhaps matching TRBD1 (5 bases). V lost 2 bases and J 4 bases, leaving 9 bases between the germline ends. Germline assignment: CDR1 LNHDA and CDR2 SQIVND (reference sequence). This CDR3 is built from 14 residues.

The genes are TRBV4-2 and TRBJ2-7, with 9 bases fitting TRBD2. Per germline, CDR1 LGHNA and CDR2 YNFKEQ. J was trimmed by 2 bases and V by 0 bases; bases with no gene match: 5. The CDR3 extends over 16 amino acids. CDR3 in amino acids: CASSQDETSGPYEQYF. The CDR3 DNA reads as TGTGCCAGCAGCCAAGATGAAACTAGCGGGCCCTACGAGCAGTACTTC.

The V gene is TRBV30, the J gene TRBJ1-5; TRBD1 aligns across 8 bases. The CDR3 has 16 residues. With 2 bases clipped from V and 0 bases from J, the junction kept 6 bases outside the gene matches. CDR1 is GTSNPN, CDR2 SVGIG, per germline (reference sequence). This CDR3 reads CAWSTGQGISNQPQHF. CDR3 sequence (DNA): TGTGCCTGGAGTACCGGACAGGGTATTAGCAATCAGCCCCAGCATTTT.

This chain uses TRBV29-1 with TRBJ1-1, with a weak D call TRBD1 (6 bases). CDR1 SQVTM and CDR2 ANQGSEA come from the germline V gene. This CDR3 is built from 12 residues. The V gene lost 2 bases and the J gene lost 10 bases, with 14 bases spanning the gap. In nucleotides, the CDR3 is TGCAGCGTTGAATTACAGGCCAGGGGAGCTTTCTTT. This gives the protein CSVELQARGAFF.

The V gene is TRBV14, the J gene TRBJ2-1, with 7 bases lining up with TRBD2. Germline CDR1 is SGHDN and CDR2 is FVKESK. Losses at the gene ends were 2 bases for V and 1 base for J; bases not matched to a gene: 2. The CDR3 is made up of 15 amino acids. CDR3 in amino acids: CASSQFSGSYNEQFF. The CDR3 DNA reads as TGTGCCAGCAGCCAATTTAGCGGGTCCTACAATGAGCAGTTCTTC.

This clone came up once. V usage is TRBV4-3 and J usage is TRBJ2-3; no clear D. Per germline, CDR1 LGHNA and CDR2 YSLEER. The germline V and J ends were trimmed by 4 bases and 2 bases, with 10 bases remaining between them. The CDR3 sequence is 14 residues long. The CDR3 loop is CASSLQEPTDTQYF. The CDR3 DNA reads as TGCGCCAGCAGCCTCCAAGAGCCCACAGATACGCAGTATTTT.

CDR3 in amino acids: CASSLGLAGDLETQYF. DNA of the CDR3: TGTGCCAGCAGCTTGGGACTAGCGGGAGATTTGGAGACCCAGTACTTC. V and J are TRBV5-4 and TRBJ2-5; 12 bases are a match to TRBD2. Trimming removed 0 bases from V and 5 bases from J; junction bases left unmatched: 5. The CDR3 runs 16 residues. From germline, CDR1 is SGHNT and CDR2 YYREEE (reference sequence).

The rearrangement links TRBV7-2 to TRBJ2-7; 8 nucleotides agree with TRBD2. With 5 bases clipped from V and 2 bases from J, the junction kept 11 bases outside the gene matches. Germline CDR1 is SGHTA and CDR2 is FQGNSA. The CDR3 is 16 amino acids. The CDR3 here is CASSPGGREGAYEQYF. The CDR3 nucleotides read TGTGCCAGCAGCCCGGGGGGCCGGGAGGGCGCCTACGAGCAGTACTTC.

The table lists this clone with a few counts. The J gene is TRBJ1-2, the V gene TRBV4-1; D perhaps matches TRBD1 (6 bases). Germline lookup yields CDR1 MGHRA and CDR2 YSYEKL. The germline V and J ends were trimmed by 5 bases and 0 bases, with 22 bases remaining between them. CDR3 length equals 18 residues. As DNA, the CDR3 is TGCGCCAGCAGCTTAAAGAAAGGGCAGGGGACCACTAACTATGGCTACACCTTC. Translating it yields CASSLKKGQGTTNYGYTF.

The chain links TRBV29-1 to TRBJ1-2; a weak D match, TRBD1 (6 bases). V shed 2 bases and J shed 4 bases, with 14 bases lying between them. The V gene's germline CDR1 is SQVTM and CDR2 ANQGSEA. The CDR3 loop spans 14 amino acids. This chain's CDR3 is CSVESPGQTYGYTF. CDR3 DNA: TGCAGCGTTGAAAGTCCAGGACAGACCTATGGCTACACCTTC.

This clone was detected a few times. Here the CDR3 DNA reads TGTGCCAGCAGCCTCTCAGACAGGGTGGGACAGCCCCAGCATTTT. This encodes CASSLSDRVGQPQHF. The J gene is TRBJ1-5, the V gene TRBV3-1 (or the pseudogene TRBV3-2); 7 bases fit TRBD1. The V gene's germline CDR1 is LGHDT and CDR2 YNNKEL (reference sequence). CDR3 size: 15 residues. The V and J ends lost 4 bases and 7 bases, in that order; junction bases with no gene match: 10.

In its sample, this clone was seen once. The CDR3 here is CASKRQSLAFVAFF. CDR3 in DNA: TGCGCCAGCAAGAGACAGAGTCTCGCGTTTGTAGCTTTCTTT. V usage is TRBV5-1 and J usage is TRBJ1-1; TRBD1 might be the D (5 bases). Germline CDR1 and CDR2: SGHRS and YFSETQ. The CDR3 spans 14 residues. V lost 6 bases and J lost 10, with 22 bases in between.

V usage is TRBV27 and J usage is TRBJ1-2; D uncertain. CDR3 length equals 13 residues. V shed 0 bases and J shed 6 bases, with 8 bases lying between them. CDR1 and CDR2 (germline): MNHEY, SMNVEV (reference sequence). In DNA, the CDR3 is TGTGCCAGCAGTTTATCGGGCAATCATGGCTACACCTTC. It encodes CASSLSGNHGYTF.

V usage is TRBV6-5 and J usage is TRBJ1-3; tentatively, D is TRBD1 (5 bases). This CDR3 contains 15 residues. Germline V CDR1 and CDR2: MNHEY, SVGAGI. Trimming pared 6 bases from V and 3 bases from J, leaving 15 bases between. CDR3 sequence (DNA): TGTGCCAGCAGCCACTCCAGGGCCGGTGGAAACACCATATATTTT. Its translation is CASSHSRAGGNTIYF.

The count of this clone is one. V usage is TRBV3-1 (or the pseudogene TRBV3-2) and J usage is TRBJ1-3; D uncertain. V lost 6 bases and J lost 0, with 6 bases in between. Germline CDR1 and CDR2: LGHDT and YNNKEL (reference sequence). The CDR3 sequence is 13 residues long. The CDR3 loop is CASSSGSGNTIYF. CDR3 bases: TGTGCCAGCAGTTCCGGCTCTGGAAACACCATATATTTT.

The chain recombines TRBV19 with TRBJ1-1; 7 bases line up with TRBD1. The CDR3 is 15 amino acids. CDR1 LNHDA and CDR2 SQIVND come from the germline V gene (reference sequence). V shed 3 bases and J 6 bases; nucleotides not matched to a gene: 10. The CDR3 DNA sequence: TGTGCCAGTAGTATCCGCTCTGAGAGGGGGCCTGAAGCTTTCTTT. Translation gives CASSIRSERGPEAFF.

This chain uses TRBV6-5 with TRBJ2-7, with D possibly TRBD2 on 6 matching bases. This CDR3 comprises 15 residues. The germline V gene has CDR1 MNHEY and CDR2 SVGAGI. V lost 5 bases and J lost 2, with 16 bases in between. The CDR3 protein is CASSRRDSGTYEQYF. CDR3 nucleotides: TGTGCCAGCAGTCGGCGGGATAGTGGAACCTACGAGCAGTACTTC.

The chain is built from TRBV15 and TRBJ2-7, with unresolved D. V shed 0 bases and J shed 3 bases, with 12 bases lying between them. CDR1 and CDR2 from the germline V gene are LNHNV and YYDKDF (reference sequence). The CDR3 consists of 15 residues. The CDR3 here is CATSREADSLYEQYF. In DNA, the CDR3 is TGTGCCACCAGCAGAGAGGCCGACTCTCTCTACGAGCAGTACTTC.

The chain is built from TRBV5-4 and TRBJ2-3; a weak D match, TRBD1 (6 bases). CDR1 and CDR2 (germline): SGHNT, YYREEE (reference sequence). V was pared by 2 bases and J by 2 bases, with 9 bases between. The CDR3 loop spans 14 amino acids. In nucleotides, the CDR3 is TGTGCCAGCAGCTTACAGGGATTCACAGATACGCAGTATTTT. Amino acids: CASSLQGFTDTQYF.

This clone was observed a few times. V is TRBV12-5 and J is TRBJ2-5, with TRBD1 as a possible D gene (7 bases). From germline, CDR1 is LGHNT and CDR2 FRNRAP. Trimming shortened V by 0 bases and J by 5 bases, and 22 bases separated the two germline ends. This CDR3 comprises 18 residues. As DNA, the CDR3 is TGTGCTAGTGGTTTGGTGTACAGGGGCCTTTCTGGGGGGGAGACCCAGTACTTC. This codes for CASGLVYRGLSGGETQYF.

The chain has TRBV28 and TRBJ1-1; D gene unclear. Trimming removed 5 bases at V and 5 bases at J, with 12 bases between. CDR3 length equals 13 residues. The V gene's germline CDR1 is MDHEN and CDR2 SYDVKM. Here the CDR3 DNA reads TGTGCCAGCAGTGACTCGGCGAGGACTGAAGCTTTCTTT. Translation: CASSDSARTEAFF.

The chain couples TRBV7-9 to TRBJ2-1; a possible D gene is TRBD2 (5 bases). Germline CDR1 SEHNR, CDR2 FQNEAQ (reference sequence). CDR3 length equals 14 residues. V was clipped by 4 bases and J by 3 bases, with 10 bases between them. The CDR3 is CASSSGLFYNEQFF. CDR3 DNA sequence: TGTGCCAGCAGCTCAGGACTCTTCTACAATGAGCAGTTCTTC.

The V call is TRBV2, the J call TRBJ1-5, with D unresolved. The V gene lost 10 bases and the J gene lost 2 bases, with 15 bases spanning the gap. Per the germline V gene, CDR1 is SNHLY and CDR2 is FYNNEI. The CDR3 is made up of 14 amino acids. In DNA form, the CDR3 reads TGTGCCAACGGGAGAGAGAGGGGCAATCAGCCCCAGCATTTT. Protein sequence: CANGRERGNQPQHF.

The CDR3: CASSQGADTQYF. The CDR3 region has the DNA TGTGCCAGCAGCCAAGGCGCAGATACGCAGTATTTT. V usage is TRBV14 and J usage is TRBJ2-3; D call uncertain. Germline lookup yields CDR1 SGHDN and CDR2 FVKESK. The V end was cut by 1 base, the J end by 4 bases, with 3 bases between. The CDR3 is 12 amino acids.